These 23 T cell receptor beta chains originate from one sample sequenced in a study of PD-L1 blockade in urothelial cancer. As to time point: peripheral blood 6 weeks after treatment start. Repertoires were generated with immunoSEQ multiplex PCR, while TCRdb's copy carries only in-frame clones and drops some. The sample carries some 120,000 clones, about 84% recorded once. The sequencing here drew on PBMCs, taken around atezolizumab (anti-PD-L1) treatment. The origin of the receptors is a man aged 50-60 years with urothelial cancer.

The chain carries TRBV5-1 and TRBJ2-1; D is uncertain. The germline V gene has CDR1 SGHRS and CDR2 YFSETQ. The CDR3 covers 12 residues. With 4 bases removed from V and 3 bases from J, the gap between germline ends came to 5 bases. Here the CDR3 DNA reads TGCGCCAGCAGCCAGGACTACAATGAGCAGTTCTTC. Protein sequence: CASSQDYNEQFF.

The chain joins TRBV5-1 to TRBJ2-3, with D possibly TRBD2 on 6 matching bases. V dropped 3 bases and J dropped 3 bases, with 17 bases sitting between them. Per the germline V gene, CDR1 is SGHRS and CDR2 is YFSETQ. The length of the CDR3 is 16 residues. CDR3 loop: CASSSGGVRATDTQYF. The CDR3, as DNA: TGCGCCAGCAGCTCAGGAGGGGTCAGGGCGACAGATACGCAGTATTTT.

This sequence joins TRBV6-1 and TRBJ2-4; tentatively, D is TRBD2 (6 bases). Trimming removed 2 bases from V and 4 bases from J, with 12 bases in between. The CDR3 totals 15 residues. Germline values: CDR1 MNHNS, CDR2 SASEGT. The CDR3 bases are TGTGCCAGCAGTGAACTTCTCGGGAGTAAAAACATTCAGTACTTC. Translating gives CASSELLGSKNIQYF.

The CDR3 region is CASSLGLQETQYF. In DNA form, the CDR3 reads TGTGCCAGCAGCTTGGGACTCCAAGAGACCCAGTACTTC. The chain uses TRBV5-5 and TRBJ2-5; D call uncertain. In germline, CDR1 is SGHKS, CDR2 YYEKEE (reference sequence). Trimming removed 0 bases from V and 1 base from J, with 4 bases in between. There are 13 residues in the CDR3.

J is TRBJ2-5 and V is TRBV9; D not certain. The CDR3 extends over 13 amino acids. Germline V gene data show CDR1 as SGDLS and CDR2 as YYNGEE. V was clipped by 1 base and J by 5 bases, with 9 bases between them. The CDR3 DNA is TGTGCCAGCAGCGTAAAGGAAGCGGAGACCCAGTACTTC. The encoded protein is CASSVKEAETQYF.

V is TRBV6-6 and J is TRBJ1-2; 12 bases are shared with TRBD1. This CDR3 region has 14 residues. V dropped 6 bases and J dropped 4; count of bases not matched to a gene: 3. Germline V gene lookup returns CDR1 MNHNY and CDR2 SVGAGI (reference sequence). The CDR3 loop reads CASRPGQGAYGYTF. The CDR3, as DNA: TGTGCCAGCAGACCGGGACAGGGGGCCTATGGCTACACCTTC.

This chain links TRBV6-1 with TRBJ2-6; D not resolved. The CDR3 covers 20 residues. Germline CDR1 is MNHNS and CDR2 is SASEGT. V gave up 2 bases and J gave up 5 bases, with 25 bases separating them. The CDR3 protein is CASSEPTATLWLKRANVLTF. The CDR3 DNA reads as TGTGCCAGCAGTGAACCCACAGCCACTCTCTGGTTGAAGAGGGCCAACGTCCTGACTTTC.

J is TRBJ2-7 and V is TRBV2; TRBD2 agrees at 7 bases. Germline V gene data show CDR1 as SNHLY and CDR2 as FYNNEI. V shed 1 base and J 2 bases; nucleotides not matched to a gene: 5. The CDR3 runs 15 residues. The CDR3: CASSEEAGAAYEQYF. CDR3 DNA sequence: TGTGCCAGCAGTGAAGAGGCGGGAGCGGCCTACGAGCAGTACTTC.

This chain joins TRBV5-1 and TRBJ2-3, with 8 positions matching TRBD1. J gave up 6 bases and V 0 bases, and 3 bases lay outside the gene matches. Germline loops: CDR1 SGHRS, CDR2 YFSETQ. This CDR3 comprises 14 residues. The CDR3 DNA is TGCGCCAGCAGCTTGGGACAGGGGTTTGATACGCAGTATTTT. It translates to CASSLGQGFDTQYF.

The chain joins TRBV6-5 to TRBJ2-7, with TRBD1 matching over 9 bases. This CDR3 has 13 amino acids. With 4 bases clipped from V and 5 bases from J, the junction kept 3 bases outside the gene matches. Germline CDR1 and CDR2: MNHEY and SVGAGI. The DNA of the CDR3 is TGTGCCAGCAGTTCCTGGACAGGGGACGAGCAGTACTTC. Translating gives CASSSWTGDEQYF.

The chain links TRBV4-2 to TRBJ1-2, with unresolved D. This CDR3 is 17 amino acids long. The ends were cut back, 0 bases at V and 6 bases at J, with 20 bases in the middle. Germline CDR1 LGHNA, CDR2 YNFKEQ. CDR3 region: CASSQDFTLGYGNGYTF. The CDR3 nucleotides read TGTGCCAGCAGCCAAGATTTCACTTTGGGGTACGGGAATGGCTACACCTTC.

This chain links TRBV5-1 with TRBJ1-2; unclear D gene. The CDR3 runs to 14 residues. The germline CDR1 and CDR2 sequences are SGHRS and YFSETQ. The V and J ends lost 1 base and 2 bases respectively, with 9 bases between them. For the CDR3, the DNA is TGCGCCAGCAGCTTGACTCCGGGGAACTATGGCTACACCTTC. Translated: CASSLTPGNYGYTF.

This clone was detected a few times. The V call is TRBV7-8, the J call TRBJ2-7; D remains ambiguous. Trimming took off 4 bases at V and 5 bases at J, with 12 bases between the two ends. The CDR3 has 13 residues. Germline V gene sequence: CDR1 SGHVS, CDR2 FQNEAQ. Here the CDR3 DNA reads TGTGCCAGCAGCTCCCCCCGTTCGGACGAGCAGTACTTC. This gives the protein CASSSPRSDEQYF. Full variable domain (outside the CDR3, taken from reference TRBV7-8 and TRBJ2-7): GAGVSQSPRYKVAKRGQDVALRCDPISGHVSLFWYQQALGQGPEFLTYFQNEAQLDKSGLPSDRFFAERPEGSVSTLKIQRTQQEDSAVYLCASSSPRSDEQYFGPGTRLTVT.

The chain recombines TRBV19 with TRBJ2-1; a possible D gene is TRBD1 (5 bases). CDR3 length: 14 amino acids. Germline assignment: CDR1 LNHDA and CDR2 SQIVND (reference sequence). Trimming shortened V by 5 bases and J by 3 bases, and 11 bases separated the two germline ends. CDR3 sequence: CASSRARDYNEQFF. As DNA, the CDR3 is TGTGCCAGTAGTCGGGCCAGGGACTACAATGAGCAGTTCTTC.

The chain has TRBV7-9 and TRBJ2-3; 8 nucleotides match TRBD2. Germline V gene data show CDR1 as SEHNR and CDR2 as FQNEAQ (reference sequence). V lost 6 bases to trimming and J lost 0 bases; unmatched junction nucleotides: 5. This CDR3 has 15 amino acids. Here the CDR3 reads CASRKTSASTDTQYF. The CDR3 region has the DNA TGTGCCAGCAGAAAGACTAGCGCGAGCACAGATACGCAGTATTTT.

This chain links TRBV6-6 with TRBJ1-5; 11 positions match TRBD1. The V gene end was trimmed by 4 bases and the J gene end by 2 bases; junction bases not matched to a gene: 4. The CDR3 has 16 residues. CDR1 MNHNY and CDR2 SVGAGI come from the germline V gene (reference sequence). DNA of the CDR3: TGTGCCAGCAGTTTTGGACAGGGGGCAGGCAATCAGCCCCAGCATTTT. Amino acid sequence: CASSFGQGAGNQPQHF.

This chain links TRBV6-5 with TRBJ1-1; 7 bases are shared with TRBD1. The CDR3 totals 15 residues. Germline CDR1 is MNHEY and CDR2 is SVGAGI. Trimming took 6 bases from V and 2 from J; bases not matched to a gene: 9. The CDR3 protein is CASRPRQGSNTEAFF. The CDR3 region has the DNA TGTGCCAGCAGACCCCGACAGGGATCAAACACTGAAGCTTTCTTT.

This clone was seen only once. The chain is built from TRBV6-6 and TRBJ1-1; TRBD1 might be the D (5 bases). From germline, CDR1 is MNHNY and CDR2 SVGAGI (reference sequence). Trimming removed 2 bases from V and 0 bases from J, with 10 bases in between. CDR3 size: 15 residues. CDR3: CASSYRRVVNTEAFF. The CDR3 DNA is TGTGCCAGCAGTTACCGCAGGGTCGTGAACACTGAAGCTTTCTTT.

V and J are TRBV28 and TRBJ2-3; the D gene is possibly TRBD1 (6 bases). CDR1 and CDR2 (germline): MDHEN, SYDVKM. CDR3 length: 15 residues. V gave up 5 bases and J gave up 4 bases, with 16 bases separating them. The CDR3 DNA reads as TGTGCCAGCAGTCTCTCCGGGACAAGGTCAGATACGCAGTATTTT. Its protein product is CASSLSGTRSDTQYF. Supplemented by reference TRBV28 and TRBJ2-3, the full variable domain reads DVKVTQSSRYLVKRTGEKVFLECVQDMDHENMFWYRQDPGLGLRLIYFSYDVKMKEKGDIPEGYSVSREKKERFSLILESASTNQTSMYLCASSLSGTRSDTQYFGPGTRLTVL.

V and J are TRBV6-5 and TRBJ2-2; D possibly corresponds to TRBD1 (5 bases). The CDR3 length is 14 residues. V lost 6 bases and J 5 bases, leaving 13 bases between the germline ends. From germline, CDR1 is MNHEY and CDR2 SVGAGI. The CDR3 loop is CASSRQRKTGELFF. For the CDR3, the DNA is TGTGCCAGCAGCCGACAGCGTAAAACCGGGGAGCTGTTTTTT.

This chain's CDR3 is CASSPRLTSGFDNEQFF. The CDR3 bases are TGTGCCAGCTCCCCCAGACTGACTAGCGGCTTCGACAATGAGCAGTTCTTC. This chain uses TRBV18 with TRBJ2-1; 9 bases are shared with TRBD2. Per germline, CDR1 KGHSH and CDR2 LQKENI. V gave up 6 bases and J gave up 5 bases; unmatched junction bases: 14. This CDR3 contains 17 residues. Full variable domain (rest looked up from reference TRBV18 and TRBJ2-1): NAGVMQNPRHLVRRRGQEARLRCSPMKGHSHVYWYRQLPEEGLKFMVYLQKENIIDESGMPKERFSAEFPKEGPSILRIQQVVRGDSAAYFCASSPRLTSGFDNEQFFGPGTRLTVL.

The V call is TRBV2, the J call TRBJ2-7, with D possibly TRBD2 on 6 matching bases. Germline lookup yields CDR1 SNHLY and CDR2 FYNNEI. The CDR3 is 14 amino acids. Trimming left V 4 bases short and J 6 bases short, with 16 bases between. The CDR3 loop reads CASSGGGAIGEQYF. The CDR3 DNA reads TGTGCCAGCAGTGGAGGCGGGGCCATTGGCGAGCAGTACTTC.

J is TRBJ2-5 and V is TRBV4-2; a possible D gene is TRBD1 (5 bases). The CDR3 has 17 residues. Germline values: CDR1 LGHNA, CDR2 YNFKEQ. The V end was cut by 4 bases, the J end by 0 bases, with 18 bases between. CDR3 in DNA: TGTGCCAGCAGCCCACACCAGGGCTGGGGCGACCAAGAGACCCAGTACTTC. This translates into CASSPHQGWGDQETQYF.